A selection of T cell receptor beta chains follows, all from one sample in a study of blood T cell repertoires in COVID-19. Method: immunoSEQ multiplex PCR; TCRdb's copy keeps in-frame clones and lacks some. The data hold roughly 99,000 clones, with about 91% observed a single time. Input material: peripheral blood. These receptors all come from a man aged 45-65 years with active or convalescent COVID-19. Both conserved end residues are part of each CDR3. A D gene is named only where the DNA matches it firmly. Size tells how often a clone was seen (once, few, many) or the class of an expanded clone, and some rows leave it out.

V	J	size	length	D	DNA	CDR3
TRBV28	TRBJ1-6	-	13	-	TGTGCCAGCAGTGTATCCAGGGTTTCACCCCTCCACTTT	CASSVSRVSPLHF
TRBV6-6	TRBJ2-5	few	12	-	TGTGCCAGCAGTACCTCCGGGGAGACCCAGTACTTC	CASSTSGETQYF
TRBV27	TRBJ1-2	-	12	TRBD1	TGTGCCAGCAGTGGAACAGGGGATGGCTACACCTTC	CASSGTGDGYTF
TRBV7-2	TRBJ2-1	-	14	-	TGTGCCAGCAGCTTAGTATCTAGCAACAATGAGCAGTTCTTC	CASSLVSSNNEQFF
TRBV5-1	TRBJ2-1	-	17	-	TGCGCCAGCAGCTTGGTAAGGACAACTAATATAAACAATGAGCAGTTCTTC	CASSLVRTTNINNEQFF
TRBV5-5	TRBJ2-4	-	15	-	TGTGCCAGCTCATACACCCTCGAGGCCCAAAACATTCAGTACTTC	CASSYTLEAQNIQYF
TRBV7-6	TRBJ1-4	once	15	TRBD1	TGTGCCAGCAGCTTAAGACAGGGAAGAAATGAAAAACTGTTTTTT	CASSLRQGRNEKLFF
TRBV2	TRBJ1-6	-	16	-	TGTGCCAGCAGTGGCCAGGTTCCCATATATAATTCACCCCTCCACTTT	CASSGQVPIYNSPLHF
TRBV5-5	TRBJ1-6	-	13	-	TGTGCCAGCAGCTTGTTTATAGATTCACCCCTCCACTTT	CASSLFIDSPLHF
TRBV5-1	TRBJ2-5	-	17	TRBD2	TGCGCCAGCAGTTTCGAGACTAGCGGGAGAGGAGAAGAGACCCAGTACTTC	CASSFETSGRGEETQYF
TRBV6-5	TRBJ1-2	-	14	TRBD1	TGTGCCAGCAGTCTGGACAGGGAACTGTATGGCTACACCTTC	CASSLDRELYGYTF
TRBV28	TRBJ2-7	-	13	TRBD1	TGTGCCAGCAGGGACAGGGGTTCCTACGAGCAGTACTTC	CASRDRGSYEQYF
TRBV29-1	TRBJ2-7	-	13	TRBD2	TGCAGCGTATCTAGGACTAGCGGGAGAGAGCAGTACTTC	CSVSRTSGREQYF
TRBV29-1	TRBJ2-7	-	13	TRBD2	TGCAGCGGGGGGACGGGAGGAGGGTACGAGCAGTACTTC	CSGGTGGGYEQYF
TRBV19	TRBJ2-7	-	13	TRBD1	TGTGCCAGTAGCCGGGACAGCTCCTACGAGCAGTACTTC	CASSRDSSYEQYF
TRBV7-2	TRBJ2-2	-	16	TRBD2	TGTGCCAGCAGTTCGACTAGCGGAAGGAACACCGGGGAGCTGTTTTTT	CASSSTSGRNTGELFF
TRBV7-2	TRBJ2-7	once	15	TRBD1	TGTGCCAGCAGCTTAGCCAGAACAGGGGGAGGCGAGCAGTACTTC	CASSLARTGGGEQYF
TRBV4-1	TRBJ2-3	-	17	TRBD2	TGCGCCAGCAGCCAAGATAATGTGCTAGCGGTCACAGATACGCAGTATTTT	CASSQDNVLAVTDTQYF
TRBV25-1	TRBJ2-7	-	15	TRBD2	TGTGCCAGCAGTGTAGGGGCTAGCGGGAGAGCCGAGCAGTACTTC	CASSVGASGRAEQYF
TRBV6-5	TRBJ2-7	-	15	TRBD1	TGTGCCAGCAGATATGGGACAGGGGTAGACTACGAGCAGTACTTC	CASRYGTGVDYEQYF
TRBV2	TRBJ2-2	-	16	TRBD2	TGTGCCAGCAGGACTATTAGCGGGAGTGTCACCGGGGAGCTGTTTTTT	CASRTISGSVTGELFF
TRBV7-7	TRBJ2-1	-	13	-	TGTGCCAGCAGCTCCGGGACTTTCAATGAGCAGTTCTTC	CASSSGTFNEQFF
TRBV19	TRBJ1-1	-	11	-	TGTGCCAGTAGCCAGGGATTGGATGCTTTCTTT	CASSQGLDAFF
TRBV5-4	TRBJ1-1	few	13	TRBD1	TGTGCCAGCAGAGGGGACAGAAACACTGAAGCTTTCTTT	CASRGDRNTEAFF
TRBV6-6	TRBJ2-7	-	14	TRBD1	TGTGCCAGCAGCGCTGGACAGGGCTCCTACGAGCAGTACTTC	CASSAGQGSYEQYF
TRBV3-1/TRBV3-2	TRBJ2-5	once	14	-	TGTGCCAGCAGCGTAAGGACAGCCGAAGAGACCCAGTACTTC	CASSVRTAEETQYF
TRBV9	TRBJ2-3	-	15	-	TGTGCCAGCAGCCCTTTGGAGGGGAGGACAGATACGCAGTATTTT	CASSPLEGRTDTQYF
TRBV27	TRBJ1-5	-	16	TRBD1	TGTGCCAGCAGTCCGGGACAGGGGTTTTACAATCAGCCCCAGCATTTT	CASSPGQGFYNQPQHF
TRBV28	TRBJ2-7	-	15	TRBD2	TGTGCCAGCAGTTTAGGACTAGCTCACGTCTACGAGCAGTACTTC	CASSLGLAHVYEQYF
TRBV5-1	TRBJ1-3	-	17	-	TGCGCCAGCAGCTTGCCGGGCAGGAGGAGCTCTGGAAACACCATATATTTT	CASSLPGRRSSGNTIYF
TRBV21-1	TRBJ2-5	-	18	-	TGTGCCAGCAGCAAAGTACTAGTTTTGAGGCGAGACCAAGAGACCCAGTACTTC	CASSKVLVLRRDQETQYF
TRBV28	TRBJ2-3	once	14	-	TGTGCCAGCAGTTCCAGCGGTGGGGCAGATACGCAGTATTTT	CASSSSGGADTQYF
TRBV11-1	TRBJ2-3	-	16	-	TGTGCCAGCAGCTTTAACCTGGACATTCGCACAGATACGCAGTATTTT	CASSFNLDIRTDTQYF
TRBV18	TRBJ2-6	-	17	-	TGTGCCAGCTCAGCGGTCGGGGATGCTACTGGGGCCAACGTCCTGACTTTC	CASSAVGDATGANVLTF
TRBV4-1	TRBJ1-1	-	14	TRBD1	TGCGCCAGCAGCCTCCGGACAGGGCGCACTGAAGCTTTCTTT	CASSLRTGRTEAFF
TRBV6-6	TRBJ2-7	-	19	TRBD2	TGTGCCAGCAGTCGATTTCTTTCAGGCTTAGCGGGTGACTCCTACGAGCAGTACTTC	CASSRFLSGLAGDSYEQYF
TRBV5-4	TRBJ1-1	-	17	-	TGTGCCAGCAGCTTGTATGGGCGCAGCCCGGTTAACACTGAAGCTTTCTTT	CASSLYGRSPVNTEAFF
TRBV5-8	TRBJ2-1	-	15	TRBD2	TGTGCCAGCAGACCAAGACTAGCGGGAGTCAATGAGCAGTTCTTC	CASRPRLAGVNEQFF
TRBV4-1	TRBJ1-4	-	15	TRBD1	TGCGCCAGCAGCGAGCCGGGACAGGGTCATGAAAAACTGTTTTTT	CASSEPGQGHEKLFF
TRBV18	TRBJ1-2	-	14	TRBD1	TGTGCCAGCTCACCTTATTTGACAGGGGATGGCTACACCTTC	CASSPYLTGDGYTF
TRBV30	TRBJ1-1	-	16	-	TGTGCCTGGAGCGCCGTACGTAAGGGAAGGGGGACTGAAGCTTTCTTT	CAWSAVRKGRGTEAFF
TRBV19	TRBJ2-3	-	14	-	TGTGCCAGTAACAACTTCGGAGGCACAGATACGCAGTATTTT	CASNNFGGTDTQYF
TRBV5-4	TRBJ2-7	-	14	TRBD1	TGTGCCAGCAGCCCTAGGGACAGGGGGACTGAGCAGTACTTC	CASSPRDRGTEQYF
TRBV25-1	TRBJ1-1	-	13	TRBD1	TGTGCCAGCAGCTCTCAGGGGGCCCTTAAAGCTTTCTTT	CASSSQGALKAFF
TRBV6-5	TRBJ2-4	-	15	-	TGTGCCAGCAGTTACTCAGACAGGGGAGGGGACATTCAGTACTTC	CASSYSDRGGDIQYF
TRBV28	TRBJ2-2	once	15	TRBD1	TGTGCCAGCAGTCAGACAGGGGGAGGCACCGGGGAGCTGTTTTTT	CASSQTGGGTGELFF
TRBV30	TRBJ2-7	-	14	TRBD1	TGTGCCTGGAGTAGGGACAGCATCTCCTACGAGCAGTACTTC	CAWSRDSISYEQYF
TRBV28	TRBJ1-2	once	17	-	TGTGCCAGCAGAGGATTACGGCAGTTCCTAGCTAACTATGGCTACACCTTC	CASRGLRQFLANYGYTF
TRBV30	TRBJ1-2	-	12	-	TGTGCCTGGAGTGACGCCTCGGGTGGCTACACCTTC	CAWSDASGGYTF
TRBV28	TRBJ2-6	-	15	-	TGTGCCAGCACCCTAGGACGGGGAGCAGCCAACGTCCTGACTTTC	CASTLGRGAANVLTF
TRBV11-2	TRBJ2-1	-	12	-	TGTGCCAGCAGCAGAGCCGGCAATGAGCAGTTCTTC	CASSRAGNEQFF
TRBV5-5	TRBJ1-2	-	16	TRBD1	TGTGCCAGCAGCTTGGAGGGACAGGTACCACCCCATGGCTACACCTTC	CASSLEGQVPPHGYTF
TRBV5-4	TRBJ2-5	once	16	TRBD1	TGTGCCAGCAGCAGAGCCAAGGGACAGGGGGTTGGGACCCAGTACTTC	CASSRAKGQGVGTQYF
TRBV9	TRBJ1-1	-	15	TRBD1	TGTGCCAGCAGCGCGACAGGGGCGCAAAACACTGAAGCTTTCTTT	CASSATGAQNTEAFF
TRBV27	TRBJ2-1	-	19	TRBD1	TGTGCCAGCAGTTTAATCCCCCCCGGACTGGGGGATTTACAGGGGGAGCAGTTCTTC	CASSLIPPGLGDLQGEQFF
TRBV28	TRBJ2-5	-	15	TRBD1	TGTGCCAGCACCATAGGGGACAGGGCCCAAGAGACCCAGTACTTC	CASTIGDRAQETQYF
TRBV2	TRBJ2-4	-	16	-	TGTGCCAGCATCGGAGGGCCAGGGACCACCTTAAACATTCAGTACTTC	CASIGGPGTTLNIQYF
TRBV28	TRBJ2-1	-	16	-	TGTGCCAGCAGTAGCGCGGGTTCTCACGGGTACAATGAGCAGTTCTTC	CASSSAGSHGYNEQFF
TRBV30	TRBJ1-2	-	15	-	TGTGCCTGGAGTGATACCTCCACGGGTAACTATGGCTACACCTTC	CAWSDTSTGNYGYTF
TRBV15	TRBJ2-7	-	18	-	TGTGCCACCAGCAGCGACAGGGTTCGGGGGTCAGCCTCCTACGAGCAGTACTTC	CATSSDRVRGSASYEQYF